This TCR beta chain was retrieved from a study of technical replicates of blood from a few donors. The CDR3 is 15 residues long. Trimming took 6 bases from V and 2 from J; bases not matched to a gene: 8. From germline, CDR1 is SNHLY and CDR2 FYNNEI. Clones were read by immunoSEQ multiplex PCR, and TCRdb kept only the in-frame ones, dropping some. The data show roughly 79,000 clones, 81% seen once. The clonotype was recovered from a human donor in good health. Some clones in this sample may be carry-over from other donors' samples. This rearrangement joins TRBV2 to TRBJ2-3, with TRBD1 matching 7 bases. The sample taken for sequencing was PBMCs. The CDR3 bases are TGTGCCAGCAGACAGGGACAGAGTCTCACAGATACGCAGTATTTT. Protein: CASRQGQSLTDTQYF.